A selection of T cell receptor beta chains follows, all from one sample in a study of OX40 agonist ivuxolimab in advanced cancers. Only in-frame clones appear in the TCRdb table, and some are missing; sequencing was by immunoSEQ multiplex PCR. The sample has fewer than 50,000 clones; 70% to 90% are singletons. The sequenced sample was CD4+ or CD8+ T cells sorted from blood, obtained in a trial of the OX40 agonist ivuxolimab. These receptors were collected from an adult with an advanced solid tumor such as melanoma, head and neck, liver or kidney cancer. Each CDR3 is given with its conserved first and last residue. A D gene is named only where the DNA matches it firmly. Rows may omit the clone size; those that give it use once, few, many or a size class.

d_gene,abundance,j_gene,v_gene,CDR3nt,CDR3aa
-,-,TRBJ1-6,TRBV7-2,TGTGCCAGCAGCCCCAGGTTGGCCTCCTATAATTCACCCCTCCACTTT,CASSPRLASYNSPLHF
TRBD1,-,TRBJ2-7,TRBV5-1,TGCGCCAGCAGCTCTGGGGGACAGGGGGTATCCGAGCAGTACTTC,CASSSGGQGVSEQYF
-,-,TRBJ2-5,TRBV7-2,TGTGCCAGCAGCTCCTCGTCCCAAGAGACCCAGTACTTC,CASSSSSQETQYF
-,-,TRBJ2-3,TRBV11-3,TGTGCCAGCAGCTTCGAGACCTGGGCCTCGGATACGCAGTATTTT,CASSFETWASDTQYF
-,-,TRBJ1-2,TRBV27,TGTGCCAGCAGTCCCGCAGGGGACACCAGTTATGGCTACACCTTC,CASSPAGDTSYGYTF
-,-,TRBJ2-6,TRBV7-9,TGTGCCAGCAGCTTAGCAGGGACCGGGGCCAACGTCCTGACTTTC,CASSLAGTGANVLTF
TRBD1,-,TRBJ2-1,TRBV5-1,TGCGCCAGCAGCTCCCAGGGGGCGGGCAATGAGCAGTTCTTC,CASSSQGAGNEQFF
-,-,TRBJ1-2,TRBV4-3,TGCGCCAGCAGCCAAGAGGCCAGCAACTATGGCTACACCTTC,CASSQEASNYGYTF
TRBD2,-,TRBJ2-7,TRBV7-9,TGTGCCAGCAGCCTCGGACTAGCGGGGAATCGGGACGAGCAGTACTTC,CASSLGLAGNRDEQYF
TRBD1,-,TRBJ2-3,TRBV11-3,TGTGCCAGCACCTCAGGGACAGTCGGAGGAGATACGCAGTATTTT,CASTSGTVGGDTQYF
-,-,TRBJ2-7,TRBV18,TGTGCCAGCTCCGGGACCGGGACATCCCCTGGTGGGTCCTACGAGCAGTACTTC,CASSGTGTSPGGSYEQYF
-,-,TRBJ1-6,TRBV4-3,TGCGCCAGCAGCATTTCCAGGAGCTATAATTCACCCCTCCACTTT,CASSISRSYNSPLHF
-,-,TRBJ2-2,TRBV5-1,TGCGCCAGCAGCCCGAGACAGTCGAACACCGGGGAGCTGTTTTTT,CASSPRQSNTGELFF
TRBD2,-,TRBJ2-5,TRBV11-3,TGTGCCAGCAGCTTGGGACTAGCGGGGGGGGAGGAGACCCAGTACTTC,CASSLGLAGGEETQYF
TRBD1,-,TRBJ2-1,TRBV6-5,TGTGCCAGCAGTCCCGGGACAGGGTTGTACAATGAGCAGTTCTTC,CASSPGTGLYNEQFF
-,-,TRBJ2-7,TRBV20-1,TGCAGTGCTAGAGGGCCCTACGAGCAGTACTTC,CSARGPYEQYF
-,few,TRBJ2-3,TRBV11-1,TGTGCCAGCAGCTTATGGCCGAGCACAGATACGCAGTATTTT,CASSLWPSTDTQYF